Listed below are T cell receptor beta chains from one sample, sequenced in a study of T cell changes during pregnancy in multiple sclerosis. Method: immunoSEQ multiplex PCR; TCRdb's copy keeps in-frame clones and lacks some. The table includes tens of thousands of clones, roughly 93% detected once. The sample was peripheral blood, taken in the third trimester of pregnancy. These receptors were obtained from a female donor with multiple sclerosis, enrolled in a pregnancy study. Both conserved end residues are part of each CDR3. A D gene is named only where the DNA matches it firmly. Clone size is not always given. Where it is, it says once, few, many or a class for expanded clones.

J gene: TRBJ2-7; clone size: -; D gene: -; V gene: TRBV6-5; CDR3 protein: CASSTGGGGSYEQYF; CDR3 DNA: TGTGCCAGCAGTACTGGGGGCGGGGGTTCCTACGAGCAGTACTTC
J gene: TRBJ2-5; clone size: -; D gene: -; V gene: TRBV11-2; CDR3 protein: CASSLGSSTGETQYF; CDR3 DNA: TGTGCCAGCAGCTTAGGGTCTAGTACGGGGGAGACCCAGTACTTC
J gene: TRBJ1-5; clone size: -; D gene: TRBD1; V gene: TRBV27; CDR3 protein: CASSLSRTGIQPQHF; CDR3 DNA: TGTGCCAGCAGTTTATCCCGGACAGGGATTCAGCCCCAGCATTTT
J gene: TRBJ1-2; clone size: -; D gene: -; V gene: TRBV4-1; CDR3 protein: CASSPGQGANYGYTF; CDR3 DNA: TGCGCCAGCAGCCCCGGACAAGGCGCTAACTATGGCTACACCTTC
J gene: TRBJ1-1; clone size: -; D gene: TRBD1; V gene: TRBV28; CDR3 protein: CASSKTGGGTEAFF; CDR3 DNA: TGTGCCAGCAGTAAAACAGGGGGGGGCACTGAAGCTTTCTTT
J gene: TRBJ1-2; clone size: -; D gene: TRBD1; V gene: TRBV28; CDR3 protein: CASSSSRDRDGYTF; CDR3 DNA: TGTGCCAGCAGTTCGTCCAGGGACAGGGATGGCTACACCTTC
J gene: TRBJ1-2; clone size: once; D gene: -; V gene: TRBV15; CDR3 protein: CATSRGADTNYGYTF; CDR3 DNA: TGTGCCACCAGCAGAGGCGCTGATACTAACTATGGCTACACCTTC
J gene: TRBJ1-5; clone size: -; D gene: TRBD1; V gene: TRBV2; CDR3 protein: CAIGRDRGDQPQHF; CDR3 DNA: TGTGCCATCGGCCGGGACAGGGGGGATCAGCCCCAGCATTTT
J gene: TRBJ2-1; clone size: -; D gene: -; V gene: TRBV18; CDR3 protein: CASSPGLFHSYNEQFF; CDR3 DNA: TGTGCCAGCTCACCGGGGCTTTTCCACTCCTACAATGAGCAGTTCTTC
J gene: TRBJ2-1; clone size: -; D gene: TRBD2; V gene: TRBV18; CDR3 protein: CASSPLVGREGEQFF; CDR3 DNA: TGTGCCAGCTCACCACTAGTAGGGAGGGAAGGCGAGCAGTTCTTC
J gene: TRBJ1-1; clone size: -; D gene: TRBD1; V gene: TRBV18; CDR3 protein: CASSPVRDSEAFF; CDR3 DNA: TGTGCCAGCTCACCAGTCCGGGACAGTGAAGCTTTCTTT
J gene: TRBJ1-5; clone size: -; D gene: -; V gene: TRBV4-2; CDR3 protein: CASSQAGWGNQPQHF; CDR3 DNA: TGTGCCAGCAGCCAAGCGGGATGGGGCAATCAGCCCCAGCATTTT
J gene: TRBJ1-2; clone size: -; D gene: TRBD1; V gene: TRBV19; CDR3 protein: CASRRQGWNGYTF; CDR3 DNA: TGTGCCAGTAGGAGACAGGGGTGGAATGGCTACACCTTC
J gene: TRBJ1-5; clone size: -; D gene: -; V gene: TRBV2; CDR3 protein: CASSVGTGAGNQPQHF; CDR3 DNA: TGTGCCAGCAGTGTCGGAACAGGTGCTGGAAATCAGCCCCAGCATTTT
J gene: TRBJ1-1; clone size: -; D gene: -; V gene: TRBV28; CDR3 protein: CASSPVVNTEAFF; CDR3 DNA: TGTGCCAGCAGTCCCGTAGTGAACACTGAAGCTTTCTTT
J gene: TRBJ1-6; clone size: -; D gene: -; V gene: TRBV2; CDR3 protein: CASYDSPNSPLHF; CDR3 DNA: TGTGCCAGTTACGACAGCCCGAATTCACCCCTCCACTTT
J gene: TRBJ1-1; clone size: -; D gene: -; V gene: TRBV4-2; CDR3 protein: CASSQDTYRGNTEAFF; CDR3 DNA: TGTGCCAGCAGCCAAGATACGTATAGGGGGAACACTGAAGCTTTCTTT
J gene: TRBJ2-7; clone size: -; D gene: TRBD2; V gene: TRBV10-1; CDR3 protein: CASSTGTSDRYF; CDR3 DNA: TGCGCCAGCAGTACCGGGACTAGCGATAGGTACTTC
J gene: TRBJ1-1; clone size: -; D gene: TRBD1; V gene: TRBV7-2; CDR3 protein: CASGRTGGPDTEAFF; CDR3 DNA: TGTGCCAGCGGCCGGACAGGGGGGCCAGACACTGAAGCTTTCTTT
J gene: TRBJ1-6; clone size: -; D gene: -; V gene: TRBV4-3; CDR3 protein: CASSQERQDNSPLHF; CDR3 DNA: TGCGCCAGCAGCCAAGAGCGACAGGATAATTCACCCCTCCACTTT
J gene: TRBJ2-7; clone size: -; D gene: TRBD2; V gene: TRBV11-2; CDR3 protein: CASSLVLRGETYEQYF; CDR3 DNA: TGTGCCAGCAGCTTAGTTCTGCGGGGGGAAACCTACGAGCAGTACTTC
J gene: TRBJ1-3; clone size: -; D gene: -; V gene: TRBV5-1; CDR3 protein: CASSLPGGSSGNTIYF; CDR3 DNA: TGCGCCAGCAGCCTGCCCGGGGGGAGCTCTGGAAACACCATATATTTT
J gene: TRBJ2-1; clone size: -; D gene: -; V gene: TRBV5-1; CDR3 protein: CASSLPQGMSHNEQFF; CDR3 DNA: TGCGCCAGCAGCTTGCCCCAGGGTATGTCCCACAATGAGCAGTTCTTC
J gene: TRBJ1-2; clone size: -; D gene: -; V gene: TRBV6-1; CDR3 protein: CATGKTFGGYTF; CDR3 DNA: TGTGCGACAGGAAAAACCTTCGGCGGCTACACCTTC
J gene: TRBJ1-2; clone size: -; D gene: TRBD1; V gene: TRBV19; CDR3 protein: CASSSRDRGNYGYTF; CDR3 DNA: TGTGCCAGTAGTTCCCGGGACAGGGGTAACTATGGCTACACCTTC
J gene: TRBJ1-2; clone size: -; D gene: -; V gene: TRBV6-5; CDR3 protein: CASSYWEGSYGYTF; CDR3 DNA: TGTGCCAGCAGTTACTGGGAGGGGTCCTATGGCTACACCTTC
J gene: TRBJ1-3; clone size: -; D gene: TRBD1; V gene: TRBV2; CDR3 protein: CASSPRGTGNTIYF; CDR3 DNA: TGTGCCAGCAGTCCCAGGGGGACCGGAAACACCATATATTTT
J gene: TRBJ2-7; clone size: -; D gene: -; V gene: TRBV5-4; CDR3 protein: CASSLESSGEQYF; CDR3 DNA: TGTGCCAGCAGCCTGGAGAGTTCGGGTGAGCAGTACTTC
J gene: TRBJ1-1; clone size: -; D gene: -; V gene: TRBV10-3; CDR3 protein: CAISEGTGAEAFF; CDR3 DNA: TGTGCCATCAGTGAAGGGACTGGCGCTGAAGCTTTCTTT
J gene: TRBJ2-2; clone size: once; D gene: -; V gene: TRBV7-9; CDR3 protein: CASNELAGMDTGELFF; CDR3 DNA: TGTGCCAGCAACGAGCTGGCAGGGATGGACACCGGGGAGCTGTTTTTT
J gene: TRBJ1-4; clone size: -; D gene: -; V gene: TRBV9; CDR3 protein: CASSSAGALGEKLFF; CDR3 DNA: TGTGCCAGCAGCTCCGCAGGGGCCCTGGGTGAAAAACTGTTTTTT
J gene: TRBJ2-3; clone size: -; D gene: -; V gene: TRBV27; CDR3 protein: CASSLFLSRDTQYF; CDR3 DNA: TGTGCCAGCAGTTTATTCTTATCCAGAGATACGCAGTATTTT
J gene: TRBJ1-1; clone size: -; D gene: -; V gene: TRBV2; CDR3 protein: CASSAGRKAFF; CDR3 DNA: TGTGCCAGCAGCGCGGGACGTAAAGCTTTCTTT
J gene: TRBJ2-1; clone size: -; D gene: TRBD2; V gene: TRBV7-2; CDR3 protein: CASSFYRLAGGRNEQFF; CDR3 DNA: TGTGCCAGCAGCTTTTATCGACTAGCGGGGGGTCGAAATGAGCAGTTCTTC
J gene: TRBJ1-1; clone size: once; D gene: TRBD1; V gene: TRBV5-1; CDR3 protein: CASSLSRLGTGQLNTEAFF; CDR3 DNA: TGCGCCAGCAGCTTGTCACGTCTGGGAACGGGACAGCTGAACACTGAAGCTTTCTTT
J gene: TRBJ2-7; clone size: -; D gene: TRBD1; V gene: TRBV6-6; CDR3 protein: CASTPQKGADEQYF; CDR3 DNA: TGTGCCAGCACCCCGCAGAAGGGGGCAGACGAGCAGTACTTC
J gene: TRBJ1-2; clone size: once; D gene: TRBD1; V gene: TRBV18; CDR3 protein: CASSSDRGFNGYTF; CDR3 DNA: TGTGCCAGCTCATCCGACAGGGGGTTTAATGGCTACACCTTC
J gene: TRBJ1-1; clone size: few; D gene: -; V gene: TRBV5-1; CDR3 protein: CASSWDGGNTEAFF; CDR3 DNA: TGCGCCAGCAGCTGGGATGGAGGGAACACTGAAGCTTTCTTT
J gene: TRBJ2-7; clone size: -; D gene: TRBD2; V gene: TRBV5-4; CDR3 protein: CASSLMGRVGGEQYF; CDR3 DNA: TGTGCCAGCAGCTTAATGGGGAGGGTGGGAGGCGAGCAGTACTTC
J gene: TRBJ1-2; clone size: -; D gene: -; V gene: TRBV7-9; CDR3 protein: CASSLGSTEGYTF; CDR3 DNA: TGTGCCAGCAGCTTAGGATCAACAGAAGGCTACACCTTC
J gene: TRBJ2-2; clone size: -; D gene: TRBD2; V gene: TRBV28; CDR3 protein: CASRGGGPTGELFF; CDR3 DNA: TGTGCCAGCAGAGGCGGGGGTCCCACCGGGGAGCTGTTTTTT
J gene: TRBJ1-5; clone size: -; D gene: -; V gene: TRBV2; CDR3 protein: CASKTGSYQPQHF; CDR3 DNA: TGTGCCAGCAAGACAGGTTCGTATCAGCCCCAGCATTTT
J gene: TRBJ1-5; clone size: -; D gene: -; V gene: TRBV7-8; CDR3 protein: CASSADSNQPQHF; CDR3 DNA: TGTGCCAGCAGCGCAGATAGCAATCAGCCCCAGCATTTT
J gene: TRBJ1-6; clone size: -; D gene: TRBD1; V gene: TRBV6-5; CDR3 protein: CASSGQANNSPLHF; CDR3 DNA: TGTGCCAGCAGTGGACAGGCTAATAATTCACCCCTCCACTTT
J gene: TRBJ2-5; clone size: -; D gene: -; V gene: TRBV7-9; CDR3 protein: CASSLVEEGRETQYF; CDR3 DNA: TGTGCCAGCAGCTTAGTTGAGGAGGGGAGAGAGACCCAGTACTTC
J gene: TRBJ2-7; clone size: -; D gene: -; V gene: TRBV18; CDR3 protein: CASSPRASYEQYF; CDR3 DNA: TGTGCCAGCTCACCACGGGCCTCCTACGAGCAGTACTTC
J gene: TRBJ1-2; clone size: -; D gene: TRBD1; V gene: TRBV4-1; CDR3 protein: CASSQEWGQVYGYTF; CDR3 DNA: TGCGCCAGCAGCCAAGAGTGGGGACAGGTCTATGGCTACACCTTC
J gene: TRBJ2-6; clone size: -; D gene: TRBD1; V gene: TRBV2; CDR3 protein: CASSARVIVSGGSGANVLTF; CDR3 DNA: TGTGCCAGCAGTGCCCGAGTAATCGTGTCAGGGGGCTCTGGGGCCAACGTCCTGACTTTC
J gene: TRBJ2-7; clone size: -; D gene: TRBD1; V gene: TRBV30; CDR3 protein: CAWSLQGSPEQYF; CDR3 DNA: TGTGCCTGGAGTTTACAGGGGTCTCCCGAGCAGTACTTC
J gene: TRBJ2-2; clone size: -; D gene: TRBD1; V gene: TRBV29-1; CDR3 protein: CSVFAFGTANTGELFF; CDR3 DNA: TGCAGCGTCTTCGCGTTTGGGACAGCGAACACCGGGGAGCTGTTTTTT
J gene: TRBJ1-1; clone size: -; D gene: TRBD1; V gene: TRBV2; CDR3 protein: CARTGQGAGGAEAFF; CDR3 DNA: TGTGCCAGGACGGGACAGGGGGCGGGGGGCGCTGAAGCTTTCTTT
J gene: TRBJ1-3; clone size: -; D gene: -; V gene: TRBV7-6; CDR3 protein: CASSLGRGESGNTIYF; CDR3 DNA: TGTGCCAGCAGCTTAGGTCGGGGGGAATCTGGAAACACCATATATTTT
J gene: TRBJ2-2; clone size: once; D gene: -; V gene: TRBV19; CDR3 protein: CASGTAGELFF; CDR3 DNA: TGTGCCAGTGGGACTGCCGGGGAGCTGTTTTTT
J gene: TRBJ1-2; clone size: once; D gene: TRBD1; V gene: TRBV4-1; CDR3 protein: CASSRQGASYGYTF; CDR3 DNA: TGCGCCAGCAGCAGACAGGGGGCAAGCTATGGCTACACCTTC
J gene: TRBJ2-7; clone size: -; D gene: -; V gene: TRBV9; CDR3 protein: CASSVGGGRDYEQYF; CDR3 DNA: TGTGCCAGCAGCGTAGGGGGGGGCAGGGATTACGAGCAGTACTTC
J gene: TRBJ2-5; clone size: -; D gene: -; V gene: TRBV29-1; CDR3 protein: CSVEEGGDKETQYF; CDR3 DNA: TGCAGCGTTGAAGAAGGAGGGGATAAAGAGACCCAGTACTTC
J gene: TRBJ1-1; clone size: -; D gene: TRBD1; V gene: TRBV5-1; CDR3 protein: CASRGRGRVTEAFF; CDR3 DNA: TGCGCCAGCAGGGGCAGGGGGCGGGTCACTGAAGCTTTCTTT
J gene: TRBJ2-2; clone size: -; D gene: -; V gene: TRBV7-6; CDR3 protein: CASSQGNTGELFF; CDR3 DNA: TGTGCCAGCAGCCAGGGGAACACCGGGGAGCTGTTTTTT
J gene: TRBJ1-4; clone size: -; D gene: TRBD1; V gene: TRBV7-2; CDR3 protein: CASSGTANEKLFF; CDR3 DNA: TGTGCCAGCAGCGGGACAGCGAATGAAAAACTGTTTTTT
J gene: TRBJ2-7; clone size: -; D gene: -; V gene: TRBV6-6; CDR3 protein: CASSYPRGGDYEQYF; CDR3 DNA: TGTGCCAGCAGCTACCCCAGGGGAGGGGACTACGAGCAGTACTTC